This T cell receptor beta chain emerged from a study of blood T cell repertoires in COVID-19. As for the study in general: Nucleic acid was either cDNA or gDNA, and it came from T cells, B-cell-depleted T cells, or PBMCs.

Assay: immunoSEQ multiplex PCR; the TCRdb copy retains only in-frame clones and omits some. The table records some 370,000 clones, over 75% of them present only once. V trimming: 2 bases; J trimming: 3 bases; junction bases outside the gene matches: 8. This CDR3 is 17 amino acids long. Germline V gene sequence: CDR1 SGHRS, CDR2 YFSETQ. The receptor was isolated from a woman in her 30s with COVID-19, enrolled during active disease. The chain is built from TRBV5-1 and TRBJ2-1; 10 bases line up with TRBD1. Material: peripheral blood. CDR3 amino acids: CASSLDTGTGVYNEQFF. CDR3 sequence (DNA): TGCGCCAGCAGCTTAGATACCGGGACAGGGGTCTACAATGAGCAGTTCTTC.